Listed below are T cell receptor beta chains from one sample, sequenced in a study of OX40 agonist ivuxolimab in advanced cancers. TCRdb's table, derived via immunoSEQ multiplex PCR, lists solely in-frame clones and lacks some. This table has 55,000 to 80,000 clones, roughly 84% appearing once. Source: CD4+ or CD8+ T cells sorted from blood, taken in a trial of the OX40 agonist ivuxolimab. These receptors all come from an adult with an advanced solid tumor such as melanoma, head and neck, liver or kidney cancer. The CDR3 runs from the conserved cysteine through the conserved F or W. The D gene is left open where the match is weak. Only part of the rows carry a size: once, few, many, or a class if the clone is expanded.

D: TRBD1; J: TRBJ2-1; V: TRBV28; size: -; CDR3: CASSLSGQGAAEQFF; DNA: TGTGCCAGCAGTTTATCCGGACAGGGGGCAGCTGAGCAGTTCTTC
D: TRBD2; J: TRBJ2-1; V: TRBV19; size: -; CDR3: CASSASGLNYNEQFF; DNA: TGTGCCAGTAGTGCTTCGGGACTAAACTACAATGAGCAGTTCTTC
D: -; J: TRBJ1-4; V: TRBV5-1; size: -; CDR3: CASSLGTVLNEKLFF; DNA: TGCGCCAGCAGCTTGGGGACAGTCCTTAATGAAAAACTGTTTTTT
D: -; J: TRBJ1-1; V: TRBV6-6; size: -; CDR3: CASSYGAEAFF; DNA: TGTGCCAGCAGTTACGGGGCTGAAGCTTTCTTT
D: -; J: TRBJ1-2; V: TRBV5-5; size: -; CDR3: CASSFNRDGYTF; DNA: TGTGCCAGCAGCTTTAACAGGGATGGCTACACCTTC
D: TRBD1; J: TRBJ1-5; V: TRBV7-2; size: -; CDR3: CASSNRQGPQHF; DNA: TGTGCCAGCAGCAACCGACAGGGTCCACAGCATTTT
D: TRBD2; J: TRBJ2-5; V: TRBV5-1; size: few; CDR3: CASSLLAGGAQETQYF; DNA: TGCGCCAGCAGCTTACTAGCGGGAGGGGCCCAAGAGACCCAGTACTTC
D: -; J: TRBJ2-5; V: TRBV27; size: -; CDR3: CANPTRGGETQYF; DNA: TGTGCCAACCCGACTAGGGGCGGAGAGACCCAGTACTTC
D: TRBD2; J: TRBJ2-3; V: TRBV2; size: -; CDR3: CASILAGHTQYF; DNA: TGTGCCAGCATTCTAGCGGGCCATACGCAGTATTTT
D: TRBD2; J: TRBJ2-7; V: TRBV7-2; size: -; CDR3: CASSSWTQTSVYEQYF; DNA: TGTGCCAGCAGCTCCTGGACCCAGACTAGCGTTTACGAGCAGTACTTC
D: -; J: TRBJ1-5; V: TRBV10-2; size: -; CDR3: CASNPNSNQPQHF; DNA: TGCGCCAGCAACCCTAATAGCAATCAGCCCCAGCATTTT
D: -; J: TRBJ2-5; V: TRBV5-1; size: -; CDR3: CASSHHYQETQYF; DNA: TGCGCCAGCAGCCATCACTACCAAGAGACCCAGTACTTC
D: TRBD1; J: TRBJ1-3; V: TRBV6-1; size: -; CDR3: CASSETSQTGHDF; DNA: TGTGCCAGCAGTGAAACCTCTCAGACAGGGCATGATTTT
D: TRBD2; J: TRBJ2-7; V: TRBV6-5; size: -; CDR3: CASSYGGTSGSYEQYF; DNA: TGTGCCAGCAGTTACGGAGGGACTAGCGGGAGCTACGAGCAGTACTTC
D: -; J: TRBJ2-3; V: TRBV28; size: once; CDR3: CASSFGPDSTDTQYF; DNA: TGTGCCAGCAGTTTTGGACCCGATAGCACAGATACGCAGTATTTT
D: TRBD2; J: TRBJ2-6; V: TRBV4-1; size: -; CDR3: CASSLLPGTSGSHPGANVLTF; DNA: TGCGCCAGCAGCCTCCTCCCGGGGACTAGCGGGAGTCATCCTGGGGCCAACGTCCTGACTTTC
D: -; J: TRBJ1-5; V: TRBV12-5; size: -; CDR3: CASGLSGTQPQHF; DNA: TGTGCTAGTGGTTTGAGTGGTACTCAGCCCCAGCATTTT
D: -; J: TRBJ1-5; V: TRBV27; size: few; CDR3: CASSLEVGQPQHF; DNA: TGTGCCAGCAGTTTAGAGGTAGGGCAGCCCCAGCATTTT
D: TRBD2; J: TRBJ2-7; V: TRBV5-1; size: few; CDR3: CASSPGTSGAPYEQYF; DNA: TGCGCCAGCAGCCCAGGAACTAGCGGGGCCCCCTACGAGCAGTACTTC
D: -; J: TRBJ2-5; V: TRBV28; size: -; CDR3: CASSPPTGHQETQYF; DNA: TGTGCCAGCAGTCCGCCGACGGGCCACCAAGAGACCCAGTACTTC
D: TRBD1; J: TRBJ2-7; V: TRBV11-2; size: -; CDR3: CASREPTGLEQYF; DNA: TGTGCCAGCAGAGAACCGACAGGGCTCGAGCAGTACTTC
D: TRBD1; J: TRBJ2-2; V: TRBV4-1; size: -; CDR3: CASSSQGLTNTGELFF; DNA: TGTGCCAGCAGCTCACAGGGGCTGACGAACACCGGGGAGCTGTTTTTT
D: -; J: TRBJ2-5; V: TRBV19; size: -; CDR3: CASSIGQGGQETQYF; DNA: TGTGCCAGTAGTATCGGGCAGGGGGGGCAAGAGACCCAGTACTTC
D: -; J: TRBJ2-5; V: TRBV7-9; size: -; CDR3: CASSLATASQETQYF; DNA: TGTGCCAGCAGCTTAGCGACGGCTTCTCAAGAGACCCAGTACTTC
D: -; J: TRBJ2-1; V: TRBV28; size: few; CDR3: CASSPTLGASYNEQFF; DNA: TGTGCCAGCAGTCCCACCTTAGGGGCGTCCTACAATGAGCAGTTCTTC
D: -; J: TRBJ1-1; V: TRBV11-2; size: -; CDR3: CASSFAGAGVTEAFF; DNA: TGTGCCAGCAGCTTTGCGGGGGCAGGGGTCACTGAAGCTTTCTTT
D: -; J: TRBJ2-4; V: TRBV10-3; size: -; CDR3: CAISPGTGAGGKNIQYF; DNA: TGTGCCATCAGTCCCGGGACAGGCGCGGGGGGCAAAAACATTCAGTACTTC
D: -; J: TRBJ2-1; V: TRBV28; size: few; CDR3: CASSPVGRQEQFF; DNA: TGTGCCAGCAGTCCCGTAGGCCGGCAGGAGCAGTTCTTC
D: TRBD1; J: TRBJ1-4; V: TRBV6-1; size: -; CDR3: CASSELGGTTNEKLFF; DNA: TGTGCCAGCAGTGAACTAGGGGGCACAACTAATGAAAAACTGTTTTTT
D: TRBD2; J: TRBJ2-1; V: TRBV29-1; size: -; CDR3: CSVEDPGGVYNEQFF; DNA: TGCAGCGTTGAGGATCCCGGGGGGGTCTACAATGAGCAGTTCTTC
D: -; J: TRBJ2-1; V: TRBV19; size: -; CDR3: CASSPTSGLVQFF; DNA: TGTGCCAGTAGTCCGACGTCTGGCCTGGTGCAGTTCTTC
D: -; J: TRBJ2-7; V: TRBV5-1; size: -; CDR3: CASSLVGTDEQYF; DNA: TGCGCCAGCAGCTTGGTGGGGACGGACGAGCAGTACTTC
D: -; J: TRBJ2-4; V: TRBV19; size: -; CDR3: CASSPRQEPQDIQYF; DNA: TGTGCCAGTAGTCCCAGACAGGAGCCCCAAGACATTCAGTACTTC
D: TRBD2; J: TRBJ2-1; V: TRBV2; size: -; CDR3: CASRELAGLYNEQFF; DNA: TGTGCCAGCAGGGAACTAGCGGGGCTTTACAATGAGCAGTTCTTC
D: -; J: TRBJ2-7; V: TRBV7-2; size: -; CDR3: CASSGFQGKGSYEQYF; DNA: TGTGCCAGCAGCGGATTCCAGGGGAAGGGGTCCTACGAGCAGTACTTC
D: TRBD2; J: TRBJ2-3; V: TRBV18; size: -; CDR3: CASSPPVRTSGRDTQYF; DNA: TGTGCCAGCTCACCACCGGTCCGGACTAGCGGGAGAGATACGCAGTATTTT
D: -; J: TRBJ2-2; V: TRBV4-2; size: -; CDR3: CASSPTNTGELFF; DNA: TGTGCCAGCAGCCCCACGAACACCGGGGAGCTGTTTTTT
D: -; J: TRBJ2-3; V: TRBV19; size: -; CDR3: CASSIDPYSDLQYF; DNA: TGTGCCAGTAGTATAGATCCCTACTCGGATTTGCAGTATTTT
D: -; J: TRBJ2-3; V: TRBV9; size: -; CDR3: CASSVDTRSTDTQYF; DNA: TGTGCCAGCAGCGTCGACACCCGTAGCACAGATACGCAGTATTTT
D: -; J: TRBJ2-3; V: TRBV6-4; size: -; CDR3: CASSDSGLGTDTQYF; DNA: TGTGCCAGCAGTGACTCCGGGCTGGGCACAGATACGCAGTATTTT
D: -; J: TRBJ2-5; V: TRBV7-6; size: -; CDR3: CASSVANSGGETQYF; DNA: TGTGCCAGCAGCGTGGCCAACAGCGGCGGGGAGACCCAGTACTTC
D: -; J: TRBJ2-2; V: TRBV7-9; size: -; CDR3: CASSLFIGPLFTGELFF; DNA: TGTGCCAGCAGCCTGTTCATAGGACCTCTATTCACCGGGGAGCTGTTTTTT
D: -; J: TRBJ2-7; V: TRBV11-3; size: -; CDR3: CASSFGVGEQCF; DNA: TGTGCCAGCAGCTTTGGGGTCGGCGAGCAGTGCTTC
D: -; J: TRBJ2-5; V: TRBV21-1; size: -; CDR3: CASSPGTSSKTQYF; DNA: TGTGCCAGCAGCCCCGGGACTAGCTCGAAGACCCAGTACTTC
D: TRBD1; J: TRBJ1-1; V: TRBV10-2; size: once; CDR3: CASIQYAGGRNTEAFF; DNA: TGCGCCAGCATCCAGTACGCAGGGGGCCGGAACACTGAAGCTTTCTTT
D: -; J: TRBJ2-7; V: TRBV10-2; size: -; CDR3: CASERGGEQYF; DNA: TGCGCCAGCGAAAGAGGGGGTGAGCAGTACTTC
D: -; J: TRBJ2-3; V: TRBV9; size: -; CDR3: CASRATGADTQYF; DNA: TGTGCCAGCCGAGCAACCGGGGCAGATACGCAGTATTTT
D: -; J: TRBJ2-2; V: TRBV4-3; size: -; CDR3: CASSQDLQRQLNTGELFF; DNA: TGCGCCAGCAGCCAAGATCTTCAAAGACAGCTGAACACCGGGGAGCTGTTTTTT